This T cell receptor (beta chain) was sequenced during a study of CD4 T cells in relation to SARS-CoV-2 and coronaviruses. Study information: ViraFEST: roughly 10-day antigen culture of PBMCs, then TCR beta CDR3 sequencing. The HLA restriction of the shared crossreactive spike epitopes was mapped.

The CDR3 has 15 amino acids. Trimming removed 8 bases from V and 9 bases from J; junction bases left unmatched: 18. Looked up from germline, CDR1 is SGHTA and CDR2 is FQGNSA. Of note for this clone: The antigen is not known.

Generated by immunoSEQ multiplex PCR, the TCRdb table keeps only in-frame clones and is missing some. The sample carries fewer than 45,000 clones, 84% recorded once. The receptor's source is an adult with COVID-19. The V gene is TRBV7-2, the J gene TRBJ2-5; TRBD2 matches 7 bases. Specimen: naive CD4+ T cells from PBMCs, cultured in vitro. The subset: naive CD4+ T cells isolated by negative enrichment. Here the CDR3 DNA reads TGTGCCAGCGGATTCCGGCGGTCTAGCGGCAGGGCCCAGTACTTC. Translated, it gives CASGFRRSSGRAQYF.